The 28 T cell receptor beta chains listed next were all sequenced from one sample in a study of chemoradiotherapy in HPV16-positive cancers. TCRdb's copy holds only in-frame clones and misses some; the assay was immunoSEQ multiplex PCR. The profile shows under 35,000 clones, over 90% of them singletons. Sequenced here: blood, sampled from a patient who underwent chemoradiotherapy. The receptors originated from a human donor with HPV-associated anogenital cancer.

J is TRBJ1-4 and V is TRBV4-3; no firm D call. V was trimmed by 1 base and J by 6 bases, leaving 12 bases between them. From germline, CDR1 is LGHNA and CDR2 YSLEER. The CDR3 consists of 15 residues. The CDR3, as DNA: TGCGCCAGCAGCCAAGCTTTGGGGAAATATGAAAAACTGTTTTTT. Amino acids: CASSQALGKYEKLFF.

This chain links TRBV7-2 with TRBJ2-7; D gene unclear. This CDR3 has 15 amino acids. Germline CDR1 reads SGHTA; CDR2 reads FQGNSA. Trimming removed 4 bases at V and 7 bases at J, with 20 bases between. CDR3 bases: TGTGCCAGCAGCTCCTTTAGTGGCGTATTGGGGGAGCAGTACTTC. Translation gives CASSSFSGVLGEQYF.

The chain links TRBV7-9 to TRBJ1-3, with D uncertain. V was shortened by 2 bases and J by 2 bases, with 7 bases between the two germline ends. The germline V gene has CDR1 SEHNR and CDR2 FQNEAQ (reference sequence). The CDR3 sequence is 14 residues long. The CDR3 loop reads CASSLSSAGNTIYF. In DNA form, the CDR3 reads TGTGCCAGCAGCTTAAGTTCTGCTGGAAACACCATATATTTT.

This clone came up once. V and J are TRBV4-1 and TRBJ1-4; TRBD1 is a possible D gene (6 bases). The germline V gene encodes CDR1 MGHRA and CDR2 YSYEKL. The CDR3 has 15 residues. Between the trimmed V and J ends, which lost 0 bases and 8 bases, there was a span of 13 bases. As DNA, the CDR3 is TGCGCCAGCAGCCAAGATGGCGCTGGGGGCGAAAAACTGTTTTTT. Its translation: CASSQDGAGGEKLFF.

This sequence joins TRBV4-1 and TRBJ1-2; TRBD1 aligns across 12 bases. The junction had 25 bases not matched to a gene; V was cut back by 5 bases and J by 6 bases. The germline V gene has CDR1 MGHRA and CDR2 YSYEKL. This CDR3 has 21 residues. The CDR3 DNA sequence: TGCGCCAGCAGCTCCCGGGACAGGGGGCCTCCGCGGTTTAATCAGGTCCATGGCTACACCTTC. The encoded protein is CASSSRDRGPPRFNQVHGYTF.

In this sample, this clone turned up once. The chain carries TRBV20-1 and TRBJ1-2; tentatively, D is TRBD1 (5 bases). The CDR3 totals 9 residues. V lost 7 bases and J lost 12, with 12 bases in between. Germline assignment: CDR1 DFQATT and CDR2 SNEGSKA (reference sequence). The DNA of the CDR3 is TGCAGTGTGAGGGGCAGGCACACCTTC. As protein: CSVRGRHTF.

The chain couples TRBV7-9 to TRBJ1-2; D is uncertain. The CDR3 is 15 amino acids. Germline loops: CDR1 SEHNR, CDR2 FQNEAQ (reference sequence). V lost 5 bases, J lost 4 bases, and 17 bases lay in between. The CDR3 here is CASSPWTGSGYGYTF. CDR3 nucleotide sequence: TGTGCCAGCAGCCCATGGACGGGAAGCGGCTATGGCTACACCTTC.

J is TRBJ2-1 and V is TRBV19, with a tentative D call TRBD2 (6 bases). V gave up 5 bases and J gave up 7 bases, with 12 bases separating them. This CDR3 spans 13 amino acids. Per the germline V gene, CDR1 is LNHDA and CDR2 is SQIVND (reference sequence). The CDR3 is CASSDRLVNEQFF. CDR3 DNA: TGTGCCAGTAGTGACCGACTAGTGAATGAGCAGTTCTTC.

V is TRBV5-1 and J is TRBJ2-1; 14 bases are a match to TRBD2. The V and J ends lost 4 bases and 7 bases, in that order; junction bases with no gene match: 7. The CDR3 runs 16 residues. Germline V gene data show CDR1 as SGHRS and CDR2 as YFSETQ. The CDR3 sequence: CASSLGLAGGFNEQFF. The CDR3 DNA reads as TGCGCCAGCAGCCTCGGACTAGCGGGGGGTTTTAATGAGCAGTTCTTC.

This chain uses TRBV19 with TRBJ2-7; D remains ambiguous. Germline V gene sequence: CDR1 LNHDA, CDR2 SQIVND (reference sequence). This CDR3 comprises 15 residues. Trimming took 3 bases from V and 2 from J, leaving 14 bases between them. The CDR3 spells CASSIGTYGTYEQYF. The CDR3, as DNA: TGTGCCAGTAGTATTGGTACTTATGGCACCTACGAGCAGTACTTC.

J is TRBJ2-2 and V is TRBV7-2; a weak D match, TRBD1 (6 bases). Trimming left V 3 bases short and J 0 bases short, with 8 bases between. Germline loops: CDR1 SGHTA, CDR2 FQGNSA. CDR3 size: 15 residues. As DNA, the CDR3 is TGTGCCAGCAGCTTGGACAGTACGAACACCGGGGAGCTGTTTTTT. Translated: CASSLDSTNTGELFF.

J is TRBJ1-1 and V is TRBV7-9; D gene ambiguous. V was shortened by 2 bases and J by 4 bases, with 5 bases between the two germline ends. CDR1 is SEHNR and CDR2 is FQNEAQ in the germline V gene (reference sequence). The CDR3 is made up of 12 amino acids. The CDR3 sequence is CASSLWGTEAFF. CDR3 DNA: TGTGCCAGCAGCTTATGGGGCACTGAAGCTTTCTTT. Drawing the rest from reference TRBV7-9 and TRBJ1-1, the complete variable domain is DTGVSQNPRHKITKRGQNVTFRCDPISEHNRLYWYRQTLGQGPEFLTYFQNEAQLEKSRLLSDRFSAERPKGSFSTLEIQRTEQGDSAMYLCASSLWGTEAFFGQGTRLTVV.

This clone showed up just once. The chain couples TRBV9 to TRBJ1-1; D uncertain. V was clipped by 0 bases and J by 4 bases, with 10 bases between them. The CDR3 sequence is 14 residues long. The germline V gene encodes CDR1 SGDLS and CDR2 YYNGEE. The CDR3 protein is CASSVGMVGTEAFF. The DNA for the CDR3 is TGTGCCAGCAGCGTAGGGATGGTCGGCACTGAAGCTTTCTTT.

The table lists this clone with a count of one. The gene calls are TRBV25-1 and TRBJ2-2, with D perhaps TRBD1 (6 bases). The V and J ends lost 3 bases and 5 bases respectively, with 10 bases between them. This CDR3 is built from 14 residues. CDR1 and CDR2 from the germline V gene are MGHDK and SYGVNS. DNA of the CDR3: TGTGCCAGCAGTGAGGACAGCCCAACCGGGGAGCTGTTTTTT. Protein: CASSEDSPTGELFF. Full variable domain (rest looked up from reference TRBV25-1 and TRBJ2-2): EADIYQTPRYLVIGTGKKITLECSQTMGHDKMYWYQQDPGMELHLIHYSYGVNSTEKGDLSSESTVSRIRTEHFPLTLESARPSHTSQYLCASSEDSPTGELFFGEGSRLTVL.

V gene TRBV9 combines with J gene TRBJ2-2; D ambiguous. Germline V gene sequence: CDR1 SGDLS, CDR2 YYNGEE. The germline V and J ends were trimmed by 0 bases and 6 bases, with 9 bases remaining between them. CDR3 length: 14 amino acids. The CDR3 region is CASSVDMGAGELFF. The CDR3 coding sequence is TGTGCCAGCAGCGTAGATATGGGCGCCGGGGAGCTGTTTTTT.

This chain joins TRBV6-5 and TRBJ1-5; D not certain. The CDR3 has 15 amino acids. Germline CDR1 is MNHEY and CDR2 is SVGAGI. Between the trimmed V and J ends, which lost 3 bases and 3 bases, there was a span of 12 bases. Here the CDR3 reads CASSYDSSSNQPQHF. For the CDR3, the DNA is TGTGCCAGCAGTTATGATTCGTCTTCCAATCAGCCCCAGCATTTT.

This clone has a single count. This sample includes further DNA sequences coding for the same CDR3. This CDR3 reads CASSLTTTGELFF. DNA of the CDR3: TGTGCCAGCAGCCTGACGACGACCGGGGAGCTGTTTTTT. The chain carries TRBV4-2 and TRBJ2-2; D ambiguous. The CDR3 covers 13 residues. Per germline, CDR1 LGHNA and CDR2 YNFKEQ. The V end lost 4 bases, the J end lost 5 bases, and 8 bases lay between the germline ends.

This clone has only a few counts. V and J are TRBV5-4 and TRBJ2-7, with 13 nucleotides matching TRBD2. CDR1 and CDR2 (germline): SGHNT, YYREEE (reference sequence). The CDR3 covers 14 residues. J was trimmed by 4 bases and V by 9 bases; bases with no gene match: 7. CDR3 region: CATKLAGGTYEQYF. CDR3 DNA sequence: TGTGCCACCAAACTAGCGGGGGGGACGTACGAGCAGTACTTC. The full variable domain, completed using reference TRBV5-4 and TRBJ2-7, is ETGVTQSPTHLIKTRGQQVTLRCSSQSGHNTVSWYQQALGQGPQFIFQYYREEENGRGNFPPRFSGLQFPNYSSELNVNALELDDSALYLCATKLAGGTYEQYFGPGTRLTVT.

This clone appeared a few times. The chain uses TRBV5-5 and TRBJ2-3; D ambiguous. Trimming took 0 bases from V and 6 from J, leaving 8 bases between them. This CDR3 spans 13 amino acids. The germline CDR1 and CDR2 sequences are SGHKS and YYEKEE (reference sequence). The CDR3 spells CASSLDPLDTQYF. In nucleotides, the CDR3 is TGTGCCAGCAGCTTGGACCCCCTGGATACGCAGTATTTT.

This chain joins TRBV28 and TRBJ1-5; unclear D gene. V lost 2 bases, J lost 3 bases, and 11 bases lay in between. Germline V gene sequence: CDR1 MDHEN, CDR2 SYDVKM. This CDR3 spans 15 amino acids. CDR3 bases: TGTGCCAGCAGTTTAATGGGGAGGGACAATCAGCCCCAGCATTTT. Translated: CASSLMGRDNQPQHF.

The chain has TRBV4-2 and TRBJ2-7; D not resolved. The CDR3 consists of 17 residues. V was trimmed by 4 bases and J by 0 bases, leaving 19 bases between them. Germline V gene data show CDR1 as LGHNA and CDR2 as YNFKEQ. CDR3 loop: CASSLNHRRRSSYEQYF. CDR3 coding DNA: TGTGCCAGCAGCCTAAACCACCGACGAAGGAGCTCCTACGAGCAGTACTTC.

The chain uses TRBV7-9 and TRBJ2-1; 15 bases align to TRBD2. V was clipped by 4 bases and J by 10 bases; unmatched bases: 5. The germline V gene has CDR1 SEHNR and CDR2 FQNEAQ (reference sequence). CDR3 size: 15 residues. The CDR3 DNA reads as TGTGCCAGCAGCTACCCGGGACTAGCGGGAGGCGAGCAGTTCTTC. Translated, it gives CASSYPGLAGGEQFF.

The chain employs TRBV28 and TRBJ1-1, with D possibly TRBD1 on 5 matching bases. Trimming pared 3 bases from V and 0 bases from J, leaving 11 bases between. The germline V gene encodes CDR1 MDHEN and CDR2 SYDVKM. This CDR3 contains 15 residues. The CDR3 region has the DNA TGTGCCAGCAGTTTTCAGGGTTTAATGAACACTGAAGCTTTCTTT. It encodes CASSFQGLMNTEAFF.

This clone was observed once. DNA of the CDR3: TGTGCCAGCAGCGTAGACACTCTCTCTGGAAACACCATATATTTT. Translation: CASSVDTLSGNTIYF. V and J are TRBV9 and TRBJ1-3, with unresolved D. V was trimmed by 0 bases and J by 0 bases, leaving 7 bases between them. Germline CDR1 SGDLS, CDR2 YYNGEE. This CDR3 is 15 amino acids long.

Written as DNA, the CDR3 is TGTGCCAGCAGTGAAATCCCCGGCCGACAAGAGACCCAGTACTTC. Its translation: CASSEIPGRQETQYF. The rearrangement uses TRBV2 and TRBJ2-5, with D uncertain. CDR1 and CDR2 (germline): SNHLY, FYNNEI. The V and J ends lost 2 bases and 2 bases respectively, with 12 bases between them. The CDR3 has 15 amino acids. Full variable domain (rest looked up from reference TRBV2 and TRBJ2-5): EPEVTQTPSHQVTQMGQEVILRCVPISNHLYFYWYRQILGQKVEFLVSFYNNEISEKSEIFDDQFSVERPDGSNFTLKIRSTKLEDSAMYFCASSEIPGRQETQYFGPGTRLLVL.

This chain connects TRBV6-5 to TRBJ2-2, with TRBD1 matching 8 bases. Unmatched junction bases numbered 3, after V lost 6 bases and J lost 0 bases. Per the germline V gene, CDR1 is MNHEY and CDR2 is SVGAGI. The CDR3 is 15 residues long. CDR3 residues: CASRADRANTGELFF. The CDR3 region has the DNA TGTGCCAGCAGAGCGGACAGGGCGAACACCGGGGAGCTGTTTTTT.

The chain's CDR3 is CASSSDWAGEQYF. The CDR3 coding sequence is TGTGCCAGCAGCTCTGACTGGGCGGGTGAGCAGTACTTC. This chain joins TRBV5-4 and TRBJ2-7; D may be TRBD2 (5 bases). V gave up 3 bases and J gave up 7 bases, with 14 bases separating them. Per the germline V gene, CDR1 is SGHNT and CDR2 is YYREEE (reference sequence). CDR3 size: 13 residues.

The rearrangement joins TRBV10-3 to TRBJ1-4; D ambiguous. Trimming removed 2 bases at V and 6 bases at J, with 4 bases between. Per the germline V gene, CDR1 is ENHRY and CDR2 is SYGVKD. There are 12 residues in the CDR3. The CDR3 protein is CAISEVDEKLFF. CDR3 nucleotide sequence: TGTGCCATCAGTGAGGTGGATGAAAAACTGTTTTTT.